This T cell receptor (beta chain) came from a study of T cells expressing NK-cell markers. On this clonotype itself: Its antigen is unknown.

Findings of the study overall: These same clonotypes (in several donors) also led the CD3+CD56-NKG2C+ fraction. The study left the HCMV specificity of expanded NKG2C+ T cell clones unresolved.

The CDR3 has 14 residues. Following a re-call of the 5' RACE reads, TCRdb has one entry per CDR3 protein and lacks DNA. Recorded for this sample: almost 450,000 distinct CDR3 sequences. The receptor comes from a woman between 18 and 70 years old in good health. J is TRBJ2-3 and V is TRBV12-3 or TRBV12-4; no DNA is available, so the TRBD2 call from TCRdb remains unchecked. The sequenced sample consisted of blood T cells: a sorted CD56 or NKG2C T cell subset, CD4+ or CD8+ T cells, or bulk PBMC T cells (not recorded which). The CDR3 loop reads CASTLGDVTDTQYF.